These 21 T cell receptor beta chains were all obtained from the same sample, sequenced in a study of CD8 T cells in Susac syndrome. Reverse transcription of roughly 0.5 to 1 ug RNA was performed with random hexamers. TCRdb processed the immunoSEQ multiplex PCR reads anew with MiXCR; each CDR3 protein has one entry. This sample yields 180,000 or so distinct CDR3 sequences, of which approximately 94% are seen a single time; 0.093% belongs to the top ten. The specimen was CD4+ T cells from PBMCs. Source of these receptors: a human donor with multiple sclerosis.

This sequence joins TRBV11-2 and TRBJ2-7; 7 bases are a match to TRBD1. Per germline, CDR1 SGHAT and CDR2 FQNNGV. The length of the CDR3 is 14 residues. Unmatched junction bases numbered 4, after V lost 3 bases and J lost 2 bases. The CDR3 region has the DNA TGTGCCAGCAGCTTCCCCGGGACAGCCTACGAGCAGTACTTC. It encodes CASSFPGTAYEQYF.

This clonotype was picked up one time. The chain recombines TRBV5-6 with TRBJ2-5, with a possible D match to TRBD1 (5 bases). The V and J ends lost 1 base and 3 bases respectively, with 19 bases between them. CDR1 and CDR2 from the germline V gene are SGHDT and YYEEEE. There are 17 residues in the CDR3. The CDR3 DNA reads TGTGCCAGCAGCTTGATAGGCTTGGGTCCAGGGAAAGAGACCCAGTACTTC. Translation gives CASSLIGLGPGKETQYF.

The chain has TRBV28 and TRBJ1-2, with TRBD1 matching over 10 bases. With V trimmed by 1 base and J by 3 bases, 8 bases remained unmatched. This CDR3 comprises 17 residues. CDR1 MDHEN and CDR2 SYDVKM come from the germline V gene. CDR3 amino acids: CASSLSPGTGEDYGYTF. In DNA form, the CDR3 reads TGTGCCAGCAGTTTATCCCCGGGGACAGGGGAGGACTATGGCTACACCTTC.

The chain is built from TRBV7-2 and TRBJ2-1; D possibly uses TRBD1 or TRBD2 (5 bases each). Trimming stripped 2 bases from V and 9 bases from J, with 17 bases between. The CDR3 consists of 15 residues. Germline CDR1 is SGHTA and CDR2 is FQGNSA. This chain's CDR3 is CASSLTETGLSEQFF. CDR3 bases: TGTGCCAGCAGCTTAACCGAAACGGGGCTATCTGAGCAGTTCTTC.

The chain has TRBV7-9 and TRBJ2-3; D might be TRBD2 (5 bases). This CDR3 region has 17 residues. Germline assignment: CDR1 SEHNR and CDR2 FQNEAQ (reference sequence). The V and J ends lost 2 bases and 2 bases respectively, with 17 bases between them. The CDR3, as DNA: TGTGCCAGCAGCTTATCCGGGATGGCGTCGCTCACAGATACGCAGTATTTT. This translates into CASSLSGMASLTDTQYF.

The count of this clonotype is one. The rearrangement joins TRBV5-1 to TRBJ2-3; 10 bases align to TRBD1. The junction had 12 bases not matched to a gene; V was cut back by 4 bases and J by 1 base. The CDR3 extends over 18 amino acids. Germline assignment: CDR1 SGHRS and CDR2 YFSETQ. CDR3 DNA: TGCGCCAGCAGCCAAATCTCCCCTGGGACAGGGGGCACAGATACGCAGTATTTT. Its translation is CASSQISPGTGGTDTQYF.

V and J are TRBV5-1 and TRBJ2-3, with 7 positions matching TRBD1. Trimming took 0 bases from V and 6 from J; bases not matched to a gene: 7. This CDR3 region has 15 residues. CDR1 is SGHRS, CDR2 YFSETQ, per germline. CDR3 sequence reads: CASSLGQGPTDTQYF. In DNA, the CDR3 is TGCGCCAGCAGCTTGGGACAGGGCCCCACCGATACGCAGTATTTT.

CDR3 protein: CAWSAGMSSYNEQFF. In DNA, the CDR3 is TGTGCCTGGAGTGCGGGAATGAGCTCCTACAATGAGCAGTTCTTC. The chain couples TRBV30 to TRBJ2-1, with D perhaps matching TRBD2 (5 bases). The V gene's germline CDR1 is GTSNPN and CDR2 SVGIG (reference sequence). V was trimmed by 1 base and J by 0 bases, leaving 10 bases between them. This CDR3 region has 15 residues.

The chain combines TRBV12-3 or TRBV12-4 with TRBJ1-5; D is uncertain. This CDR3 region has 15 residues. Trimming shortened V by 6 bases and J by 7 bases, and 19 bases separated the two germline ends. The CDR3 is CASRQKDGSHQPQHF. The CDR3 DNA reads TGTGCCAGCAGACAAAAGGACGGATCGCACCAGCCCCAGCATTTT.

The CDR3 loop reads CASSLRIENTEAFF. In DNA form, the CDR3 reads TGTGCCAGCAGTTTGAGGATAGAGAACACTGAAGCTTTCTTT. V is TRBV27 and J is TRBJ1-1; D is undetermined. Deletions cut 3 bases from V and 1 base from J, with 9 bases between. Germline CDR1 is MNHEY and CDR2 is SMNVEV (reference sequence). This CDR3 spans 14 amino acids.

The chain carries TRBV20-1 and TRBJ1-1; a weak D match, TRBD1 (5 bases). The CDR3 is made up of 12 amino acids. In germline, CDR1 is DFQATT, CDR2 SNEGSKA (reference sequence). Trimming stripped 1 base from V and 8 bases from J, with 11 bases between. Here the CDR3 DNA reads TGCAGTGCTAGAGGGGGGGGATCCGAAGCTTTCTTT. This translates into CSARGGGSEAFF.

The chain has TRBV20-1 and TRBJ2-7; tentatively, D is TRBD2 (6 bases). Deletions cut 0 bases from V and 4 bases from J, with 22 bases between. Germline V gives CDR1 DFQATT, CDR2 SNEGSKA (reference sequence). The CDR3 sequence is 17 residues long. Here the CDR3 DNA reads TGCAGTGCTAGAGACTATATCGCGGGACCGACTAAGTACGAGCAGTACTTC. It translates to CSARDYIAGPTKYEQYF.

The V gene is TRBV4-3, the J gene TRBJ1-1; TRBD1 matches 8 bases. This CDR3 is 15 amino acids long. The V gene's germline CDR1 is LGHNA and CDR2 YSLEER. With V trimmed by 3 bases and J by 8 bases, 11 bases remained unmatched. CDR3 nucleotide sequence: TGCGCCAGCAGCCAGGAAGGACAGGGTGTTTTCGAAGCTTTCTTT. It specifies CASSQEGQGVFEAFF.

This clonotype was counted a single time. This chain connects TRBV3-1 to TRBJ1-1; 10 bases match TRBD1. There are 14 residues in the CDR3. CDR1 LGHDT and CDR2 YNNKEL come from the germline V gene (reference sequence). V lost 6 bases, J lost 4 bases, and 5 bases stayed unmatched. The CDR3 nucleotides are TGTGCCAGCAGAGCCGGGACAGGGGTCACTGAAGCTTTCTTT. Translation: CASRAGTGVTEAFF.

V is TRBV27 and J is TRBJ1-1, with D maybe TRBD1 (5 bases). V shed 2 bases and J shed 4 bases, with 20 bases lying between them. This CDR3 is 17 amino acids long. Germline CDR1 reads MNHEY; CDR2 reads SMNVEV (reference sequence). The CDR3, as DNA: TGTGCCAGCAGTTTACAGATCGGGACCGGGGGAACCACTGAAGCTTTCTTT. Translated, it gives CASSLQIGTGGTTEAFF.

The V gene is TRBV27, the J gene TRBJ2-1; D unresolved. CDR3 length equals 16 residues. The V end lost 3 bases, the J end lost 0 bases, and 12 bases lay between the germline ends. Germline V CDR1 and CDR2: MNHEY, SMNVEV (reference sequence). The CDR3 DNA sequence: TGTGCCAGCAGTTTTGCTTCTGAACGCTCCTACAATGAGCAGTTCTTC. Protein sequence: CASSFASERSYNEQFF.

V usage is TRBV7-9 and J usage is TRBJ1-1; no reliable D call. V gave up 8 bases and J gave up 1 base, with 14 bases separating them. The germline V gene encodes CDR1 SEHNR and CDR2 FQNEAQ (reference sequence). The CDR3 has 14 amino acids. DNA for the CDR3: TGTGCCAGCGCCCAGTCGGGTGGGAACACTGAAGCTTTCTTT. Residues: CASAQSGGNTEAFF.

V usage is TRBV15 and J usage is TRBJ2-1; no clear D. The CDR3 has 16 amino acids. Trimming pared 0 bases from V and 7 bases from J, leaving 16 bases between. Germline values: CDR1 LNHNV, CDR2 YYDKDF (reference sequence). CDR3 sequence (DNA): TGTGCCACCAGCAGAGACAGCACCCTTCCTGGGAATGAGCAGTTCTTC. Its protein product is CATSRDSTLPGNEQFF.

V and J are TRBV20-1 and TRBJ2-5; 10 bases line up with TRBD2. The junction had 6 bases not matched to a gene; V was cut back by 6 bases and J by 2 bases. CDR3 length: 14 residues. Germline loops: CDR1 DFQATT, CDR2 SNEGSKA (reference sequence). DNA for the CDR3: TGCAGTGCGCTTCTACTAGCGGGGCAAGAGACCCAGTACTTC. It codes for CSALLLAGQETQYF.

The V call is TRBV5-6, the J call TRBJ2-5; D remains ambiguous. Germline V gene sequence: CDR1 SGHDT, CDR2 YYEEEE. The CDR3 is 15 amino acids. V lost 3 bases and J 1 base, leaving 13 bases between the germline ends. The CDR3 DNA sequence: TGTGCCAGCAGCTCCTCTCCGGGTCCCCAAGAGACCCAGTACTTC. Translating gives CASSSSPGPQETQYF.

The chain uses TRBV6-5 and TRBJ1-2; D gene uncertain. Germline assignment: CDR1 MNHEY and CDR2 SVGAGI. V lost 3 bases and J lost 2, with 7 bases in between. The CDR3 loop spans 13 amino acids. CDR3 coding DNA: TGTGCCAGCAGTTATTTCGGCAACTATGGCTACACCTTC. Protein: CASSYFGNYGYTF.